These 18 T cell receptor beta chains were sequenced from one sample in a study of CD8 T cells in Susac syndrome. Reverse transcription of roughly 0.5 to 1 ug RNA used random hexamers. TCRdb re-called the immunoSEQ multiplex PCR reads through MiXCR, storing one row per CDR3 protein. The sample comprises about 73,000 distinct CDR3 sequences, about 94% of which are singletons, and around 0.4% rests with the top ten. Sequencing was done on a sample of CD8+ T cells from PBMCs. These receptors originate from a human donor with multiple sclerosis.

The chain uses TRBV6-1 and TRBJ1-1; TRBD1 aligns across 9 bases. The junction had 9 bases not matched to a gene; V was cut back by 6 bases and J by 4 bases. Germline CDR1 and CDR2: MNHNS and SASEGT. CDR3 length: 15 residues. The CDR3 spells CASRSYTGGGTEAFF. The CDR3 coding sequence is TGTGCCAGCAGAAGTTACACAGGGGGCGGCACTGAAGCTTTCTTT.

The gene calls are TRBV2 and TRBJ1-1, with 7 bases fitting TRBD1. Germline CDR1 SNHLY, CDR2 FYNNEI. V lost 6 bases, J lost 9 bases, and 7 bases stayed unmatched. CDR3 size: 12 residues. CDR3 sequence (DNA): TGTGCCAGCAGCGCGACAGGGCCTCAAGCTTTCTTT. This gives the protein CASSATGPQAFF.

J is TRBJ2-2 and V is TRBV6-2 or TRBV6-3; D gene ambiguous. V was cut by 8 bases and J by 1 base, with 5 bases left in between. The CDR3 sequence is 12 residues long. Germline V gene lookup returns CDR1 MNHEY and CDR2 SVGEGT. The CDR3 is CASLRNTGELFF. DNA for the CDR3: TGTGCCAGCCTCAGGAACACCGGGGAGCTGTTTTTT.

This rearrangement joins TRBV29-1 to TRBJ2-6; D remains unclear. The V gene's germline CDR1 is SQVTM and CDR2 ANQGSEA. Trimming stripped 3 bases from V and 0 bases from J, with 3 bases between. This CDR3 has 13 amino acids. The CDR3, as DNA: TGCAGCGTTGAGAGCTCTGGGGCCAACGTCCTGACTTTC. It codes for CSVESSGANVLTF. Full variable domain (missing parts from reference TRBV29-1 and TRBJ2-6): SAVISQKPSRDICQRGTSLTIQCQVDSQVTMMFWYRQQPGQSLTLIATANQGSEATYESGFVIDKFPISRPNLTFSTLTVSNMSPEDSSIYLCSVESSGANVLTFGAGSRLTVL.

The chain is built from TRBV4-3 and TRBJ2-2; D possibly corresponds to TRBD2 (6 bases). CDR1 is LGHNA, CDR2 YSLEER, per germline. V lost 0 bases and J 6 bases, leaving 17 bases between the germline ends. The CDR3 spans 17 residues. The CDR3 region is CASSQEEMAGNAGELFF. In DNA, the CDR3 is TGCGCCAGCAGCCAAGAAGAAATGGCGGGGAATGCCGGGGAGCTGTTTTTT.

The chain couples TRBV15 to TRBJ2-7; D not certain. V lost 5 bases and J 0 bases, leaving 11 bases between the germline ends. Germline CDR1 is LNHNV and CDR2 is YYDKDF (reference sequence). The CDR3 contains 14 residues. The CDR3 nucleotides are TGTGCCACCAGCGGTTACCGGAGCTCCTACGAGCAGTACTTC. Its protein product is CATSGYRSSYEQYF.

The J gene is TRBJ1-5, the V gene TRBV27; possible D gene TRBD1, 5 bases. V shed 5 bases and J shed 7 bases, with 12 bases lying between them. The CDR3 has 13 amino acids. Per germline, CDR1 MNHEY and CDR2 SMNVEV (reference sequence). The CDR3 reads CASSIGTSQPQHF. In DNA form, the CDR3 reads TGTGCCAGCAGTATAGGGACCTCACAGCCCCAGCATTTT.

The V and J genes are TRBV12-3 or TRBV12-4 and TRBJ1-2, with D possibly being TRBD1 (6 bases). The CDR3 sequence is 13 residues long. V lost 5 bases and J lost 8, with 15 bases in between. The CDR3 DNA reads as TGTGCCAGCAGTCCCGAAGGGACAACGGGCTACACCTTC. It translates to CASSPEGTTGYTF.

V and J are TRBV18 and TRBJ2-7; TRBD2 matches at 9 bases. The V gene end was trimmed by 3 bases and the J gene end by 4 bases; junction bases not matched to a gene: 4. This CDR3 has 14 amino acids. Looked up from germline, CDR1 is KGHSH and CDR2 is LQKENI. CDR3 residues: CASSPRTSDYEQYF. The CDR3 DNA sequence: TGTGCCAGCTCACCCCGGACTAGCGATTACGAGCAGTACTTC.

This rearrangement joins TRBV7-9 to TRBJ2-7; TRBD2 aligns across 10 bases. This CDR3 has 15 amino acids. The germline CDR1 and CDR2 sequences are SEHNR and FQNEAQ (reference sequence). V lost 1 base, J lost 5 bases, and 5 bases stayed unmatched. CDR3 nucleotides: TGTGCCAGCAGCTTAGAGGCTAGCGGGGGCCACGAGCAGTACTTC. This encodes CASSLEASGGHEQYF.

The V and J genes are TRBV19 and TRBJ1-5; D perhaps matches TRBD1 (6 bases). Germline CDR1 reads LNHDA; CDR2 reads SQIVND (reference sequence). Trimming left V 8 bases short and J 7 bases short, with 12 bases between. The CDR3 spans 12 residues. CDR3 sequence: CASLGGGQPQHF. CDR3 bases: TGTGCCAGTCTAGGGGGAGGGCAGCCCCAGCATTTT. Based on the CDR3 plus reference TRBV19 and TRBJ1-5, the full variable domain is DGGITQSPKYLFRKEGQNVTLSCEQNLNHDAMYWYRQDPGQGLRLIYYSQIVNDFQKGDIAEGYSVSREKKESFPLTVTSAQKNPTAFYLCASLGGGQPQHFGDGTRLSIL.

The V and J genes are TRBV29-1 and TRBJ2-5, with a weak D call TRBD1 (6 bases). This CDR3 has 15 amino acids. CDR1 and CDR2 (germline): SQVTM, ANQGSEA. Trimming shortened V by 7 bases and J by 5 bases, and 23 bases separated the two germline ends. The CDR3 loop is CSAERGQTGSETQYF. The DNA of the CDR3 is TGCAGCGCCGAGAGGGGCCAAACAGGGTCGGAGACCCAGTACTTC.

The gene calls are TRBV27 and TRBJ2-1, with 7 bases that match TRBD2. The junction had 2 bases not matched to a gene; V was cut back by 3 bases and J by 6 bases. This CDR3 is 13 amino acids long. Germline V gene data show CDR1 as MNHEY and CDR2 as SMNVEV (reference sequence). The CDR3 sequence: CASSFKRGNEQFF. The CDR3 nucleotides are TGTGCCAGCAGTTTCAAGCGGGGCAATGAGCAGTTCTTC.

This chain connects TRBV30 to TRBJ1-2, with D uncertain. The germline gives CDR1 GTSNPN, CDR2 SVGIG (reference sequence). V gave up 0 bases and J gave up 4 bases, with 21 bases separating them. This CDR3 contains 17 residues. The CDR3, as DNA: TGTGCCTGGAGTGTACGAACAGCCAGAACGTGGTCCTATGGCTACACCTTC. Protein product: CAWSVRTARTWSYGYTF.

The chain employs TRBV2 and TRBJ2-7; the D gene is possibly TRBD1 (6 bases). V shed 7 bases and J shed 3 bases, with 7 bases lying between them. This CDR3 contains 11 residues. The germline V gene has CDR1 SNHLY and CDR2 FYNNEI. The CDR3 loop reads CASNRDYEQYF. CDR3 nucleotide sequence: TGTGCCAGCAACAGGGACTACGAGCAGTACTTC.

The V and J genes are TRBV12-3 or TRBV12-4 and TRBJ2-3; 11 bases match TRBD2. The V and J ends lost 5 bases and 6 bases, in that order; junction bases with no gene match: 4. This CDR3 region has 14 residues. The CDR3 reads CASSPPSGGDTQYF. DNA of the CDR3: TGTGCCAGCAGTCCCCCTAGCGGGGGGGATACGCAGTATTTT.

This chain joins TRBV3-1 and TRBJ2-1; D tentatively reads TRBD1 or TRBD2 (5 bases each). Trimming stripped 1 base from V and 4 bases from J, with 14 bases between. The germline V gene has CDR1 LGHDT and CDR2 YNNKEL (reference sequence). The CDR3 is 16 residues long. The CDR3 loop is CASSQGWGKPYNEQFF. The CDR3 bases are TGTGCCAGCAGCCAAGGCTGGGGGAAGCCGTACAATGAGCAGTTCTTC.

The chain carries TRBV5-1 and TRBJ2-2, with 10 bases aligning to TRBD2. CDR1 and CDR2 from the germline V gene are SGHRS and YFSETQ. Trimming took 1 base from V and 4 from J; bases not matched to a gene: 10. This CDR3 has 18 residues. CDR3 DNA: TGCGCCAGCAGCTTGAGGATAGCGGGGGGTCCGGGCACCGGGGAGCTGTTTTTT. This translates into CASSLRIAGGPGTGELFF. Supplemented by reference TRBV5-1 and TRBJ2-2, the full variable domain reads KAGVTQTPRYLIKTRGQQVTLSCSPISGHRSVSWYQQTPGQGLQFLFEYFSETQRNKGNFPGRFSGRQFSNSRSEMNVSTLELGDSALYLCASSLRIAGGPGTGELFFGEGSRLTVL.